This entry describes one T cell receptor (beta chain). The sample originates from a study of blood T cell repertoires in COVID-19. Study details: Both acute and convalescent COVID-19 samples were obtained from the United States, Italy and Spain. PBMCs, B-cell-depleted T cells, or T cells provided the cDNA or gDNA that made up the material.

Under the authors' procedure: Reference gene primer amplification gave nucleated cell count estimates. Profiled with immunoSEQ multiplex PCR; TCRdb holds only in-frame clones, not every one. V, J and clone size derive from that table, while D and trimming were established from the DNA sequence. The sample has about 210,000 clones; around 83% are singletons. Germline CDR1 reads SGHAT; CDR2 reads FQNNGV. There are 16 residues in the CDR3. The junction had 6 bases not matched to a gene; V was cut back by 5 bases and J by 5 bases. The TCR was taken from a man aged 45-65 years with active or convalescent COVID-19. The chain carries TRBV11-2 and TRBJ2-3; TRBD2 matches 14 bases. The sample comprised peripheral blood. CDR3 DNA: TGTGCCAGCAGCCCGAGACTAGCGGGGGGGGAAGATACGCAGTATTTT. This sequence encodes CASSPRLAGGEDTQYF.